The next 5 T cell receptor beta chains were all read from a single sample in a study of shared clonotypes between healthy human individuals (dated by TCRdb to 2018 to 2020). The library was built by means of the immunoSEQ multiplex PCR assay. Sourced from immuneACCESS, this table was stored by TCRdb with only in-frame sequences that have V and J called. A share of the clones is absent; for the studies checked, an unresolved V gene accounts for under half, and the remainder has no known explanation. The sample records about 1.4 million clones, roughly 95% of which are singletons. The ten largest clonotypes hold over 1% of the sample. Sample: naive CD4+ T cells sorted from blood. The sample's cell subset or site label, decoded: CD45RA+ positively selected. The receptor source for this set is a man aged 30 to 39 in good health.

The V and J genes are TRBV5-1 and TRBJ2-2; TRBD1 is a possible D gene (6 bases). Germline loops: CDR1 SGHRS, CDR2 YFSETQ. The CDR3 runs 13 residues. V was pared by 4 bases and J by 10 bases, with 14 bases between. The CDR3 here is CASSRPQGSELFF. CDR3 bases: TGCGCCAGCAGCAGACCCCAGGGGTCGGAGCTGTTTTTT.

The J gene is TRBJ2-2, the V gene TRBV5-1; no reliable D call. The germline V and J ends were trimmed by 1 base and 1 base, with 11 bases remaining between them. This CDR3 is built from 16 residues. Per the germline V gene, CDR1 is SGHRS and CDR2 is YFSETQ. CDR3 loop: CASSLRRQWNTGELFF. The CDR3 DNA reads TGCGCCAGCAGCTTGAGGCGGCAGTGGAACACCGGGGAGCTGTTTTTT.

The rearrangement links TRBV10-3 to TRBJ2-3, with a tentative D call TRBD2 (6 bases). Germline CDR1 and CDR2: ENHRY and SYGVKD. V lost 5 bases and J lost 3, with 9 bases in between. CDR3 length: 13 amino acids. This CDR3 is CAISIRETDTQYF. CDR3 in DNA: TGTGCCATCAGTATCCGGGAGACAGATACGCAGTATTTT.

This chain uses TRBV15 with TRBJ1-5; a possible D gene is TRBD1 (5 bases). V was cut by 1 base and J by 11 bases, with 30 bases left in between. Germline V lookup: CDR1 LNHNV, CDR2 YYDKDF (reference sequence). CDR3 size: 19 residues. CDR3 in amino acids: CATSRAFRRGAGSGLTQHF. Written as DNA, the CDR3 is TGTGCCACCAGCAGAGCCTTTAGGAGAGGGGCAGGTTCGGGGTTAACCCAGCATTTT.

V usage is TRBV27 and J usage is TRBJ2-2; 12 bases map to TRBD2. Germline values: CDR1 MNHEY, CDR2 SMNVEV (reference sequence). V gave up 0 bases and J gave up 3 bases; unmatched junction bases: 5. This CDR3 is built from 18 residues. The CDR3 loop is CASSLSGLAGGYTGELFF. The CDR3 DNA reads as TGTGCCAGCAGTTTATCCGGGCTAGCGGGAGGGTACACCGGGGAGCTGTTTTTT.